These 14 T cell receptor beta chains share one sample of origin, sequenced in a study of beta chain features in type 1 diabetes (dated by TCRdb to between 2017 and 2018). Libraries were built with the immunoSEQ multiplex PCR assay. The entire isolated RNA was reverse transcribed using the High Capacity cDNA Reverse Transcription Kit, and thus expressed TCRB transcripts were sequenced. Entries here come from immuneACCESS through TCRdb and include only in-frame sequences with V and J called. Some clones fail to appear in such tables; in the studies checked, an unresolved V gene covers under half of the shortfall, and the cause of the remainder is unknown. This sample comprises 60,000 or so clones, roughly 60% of them detected only once. The leading ten clones occupy about 2.2% of the sample. Specimen: Tregs from blood. The cell subset or site label here, explained by the study, means: regulatory CD4+ T cells. Every receptor here comes from a woman under 30 in good health.

V usage is TRBV10-3 and J usage is TRBJ2-5; tentatively, D is TRBD1 (5 bases). The J call may be incorrect, as the DNA end agrees better with TRBJ2-7. Germline CDR1 reads ENHRY; CDR2 reads SYGVKD. The CDR3 extends over 12 amino acids. As DNA, the CDR3 is TGTGCCACCTCGACAGAATGGCACGAGCAGTACTTC. The encoded protein is CATSTEWHEQYF.

This CDR3 reads CASSDLGGRVNTEAFF. In nucleotides, the CDR3 is TGTGCCAGCAGTGACCTTGGAGGGAGGGTGAACACTGAAGCTTTCTTT. V is TRBV2 and J is TRBJ1-1; D unresolved. CDR3 length: 16 amino acids. The V gene lost 3 bases and the J gene lost 0 bases, with 14 bases spanning the gap. The germline V gene has CDR1 SNHLY and CDR2 FYNNEI.

V and J are TRBV5-1 and TRBJ2-1, with 8 positions matching TRBD2. V trimming: 0 bases; J trimming: 6 bases; junction bases outside the gene matches: 5. Germline V gene lookup returns CDR1 SGHRS and CDR2 YFSETQ. The CDR3 is made up of 15 amino acids. The CDR3 reads CASSLGSGTFNEQFF. Written as DNA, the CDR3 is TGCGCCAGCAGCTTGGGTAGCGGGACCTTCAATGAGCAGTTCTTC.

The chain carries TRBV7-2 and TRBJ2-5; 15 bases agree with TRBD2. Germline values: CDR1 SGHTA, CDR2 FQGNSA. The CDR3 sequence is 15 residues long. Trimming removed 5 bases from V and 5 bases from J; junction bases left unmatched: 3. The CDR3 nucleotides read TGTGCCAGCAGCCGAGGGACTAGCGGGGGGGAGACCCAGTACTTC. Translating gives CASSRGTSGGETQYF.

The chain employs TRBV6-5 and TRBJ2-1; 10 nucleotides match TRBD2. CDR1 MNHEY and CDR2 SVGAGI come from the germline V gene. Trimming removed 1 base from V and 5 bases from J; junction bases left unmatched: 5. The CDR3 is made up of 16 amino acids. The chain's CDR3 is CASSYWGTSANNEQFF. As DNA, the CDR3 is TGTGCCAGCAGTTACTGGGGGACTAGCGCCAACAATGAGCAGTTCTTC.

This clone was detected a few times. The V gene is TRBV9, the J gene TRBJ2-1; 13 bases line up with TRBD2. The V gene end was trimmed by 3 bases and the J gene end by 7 bases; junction bases not matched to a gene: 10. The CDR3 extends over 17 amino acids. Germline CDR1 SGDLS, CDR2 YYNGEE. CDR3 in amino acids: CASSAVMGLAGQNEQFF. Here the CDR3 DNA reads TGTGCCAGCAGCGCGGTGATGGGACTAGCGGGGCAAAATGAGCAGTTCTTC. The whole variable domain, filled in from reference TRBV9 and TRBJ2-1, reads DSGVTQTPKHLITATGQRVTLRCSPRSGDLSVYWYQQSLDQGLQFLIQYYNGEERAKGNILERFSAQQFPDLHSELNLSSLELGDSALYFCASSAVMGLAGQNEQFFGPGTRLTVL.

This chain joins TRBV25-1 and TRBJ2-7; 7 bases align to TRBD1. CDR1 and CDR2 from the germline V gene are MGHDK and SYGVNS. The CDR3 loop spans 15 amino acids. Trimming took 4 bases from V and 0 from J; bases not matched to a gene: 6. The CDR3 reads CASSGGNRGSYEQYF. As DNA, the CDR3 is TGTGCCAGCAGTGGGGGAAACAGGGGCTCCTACGAGCAGTACTTC.

This chain connects TRBV5-1 to TRBJ2-1, with 15 bases lining up with TRBD2. Trimming cost V 3 bases and J 0 bases; bases outside gene matches: 7. Per the germline V gene, CDR1 is SGHRS and CDR2 is YFSETQ. This CDR3 comprises 19 residues. The CDR3 sequence: CASSYPGLAGGHSYNEQFF. CDR3 bases: TGCGCCAGCAGCTATCCGGGACTAGCGGGGGGTCACTCCTACAATGAGCAGTTCTTC.

This chain links TRBV4-2 with TRBJ2-3; perhaps TRBD1 as D (5 bases). V was pared by 0 bases and J by 3 bases, with 7 bases between. The V gene's germline CDR1 is LGHNA and CDR2 YNFKEQ. The CDR3 is 14 residues long. The CDR3 here is CASSQEAGTDTQYF. The DNA of the CDR3 is TGTGCCAGCAGCCAAGAGGCAGGGACAGATACGCAGTATTTT.

V is TRBV6-1 and J is TRBJ1-2; no reliable D call. Trimming cost V 5 bases and J 0 bases, with 4 bases left between them. This CDR3 comprises 12 residues. Germline CDR1 MNHNS, CDR2 SASEGT. As DNA, the CDR3 is TGTGCCAGCAGTTTCACTAACTATGGCTACACCTTC. Translated, it gives CASSFTNYGYTF.

This clone has just a few counts. The sample contains more than one DNA sequence encoding this CDR3. This chain connects TRBV10-3 to TRBJ1-1, with D possibly being TRBD1 (6 bases). Germline values: CDR1 ENHRY, CDR2 SYGVKD. V lost 8 bases and J 0 bases, leaving 13 bases between the germline ends. The CDR3 totals 14 residues. The CDR3 here is CAISAGQMNTEAFF. CDR3 coding DNA: TGTGCCATCTCCGCCGGACAGATGAACACTGAAGCTTTCTTT.

Only a few counts were recorded for this clone. V is TRBV20-1 and J is TRBJ2-5, with TRBD2 as a possible D gene (7 bases). With the DNA end fitting TRBJ2-7 better, the J assignment may be wrong. The CDR3 totals 11 residues. Germline loops: CDR1 DFQATT, CDR2 SNEGSKA (reference sequence). The CDR3 nucleotides read TGCAGTGCAGGGGGGGACTACGAGCAGTACTTC. Translation: CSAGGDYEQYF.

The V and J genes are TRBV7-9 and TRBJ2-7; 10 nucleotides agree with TRBD2. Germline CDR1 reads SEHNR; CDR2 reads FQNEAQ (reference sequence). Trimming removed 7 bases from V and 5 bases from J; junction bases left unmatched: 8. The CDR3 length is 14 residues. CDR3 DNA: TGTGCCAGCAACCCTAGCGGGAGTGGCCACGAGCAGTACTTC. Protein: CASNPSGSGHEQYF.

This chain joins TRBV7-2 and TRBJ2-7; 7 bases are a match to TRBD1. From germline, CDR1 is SGHTA and CDR2 FQGNSA. The V segment lost 5 bases and the J segment 3 bases; nucleotides outside the gene matches: 4. The CDR3 extends over 13 amino acids. The CDR3 region is CASSRQGYYEQYF. The CDR3 coding sequence is TGTGCCAGCAGCCGACAGGGTTACTACGAGCAGTACTTC. The full variable domain, rest sourced from reference TRBV7-2 and TRBJ2-7, is GAGVSQSPSNKVTEKGKDVELRCDPISGHTALYWYRQSLGQGLEFLIYFQGNSAPDKSGLPSDRFSAERTGGSVSTLTIQRTQQEDSAVYLCASSRQGYYEQYFGPGTRLTVT.